The rows below give T cell receptor beta chains drawn from one sample of a study of blood T cell repertoires in COVID-19. Sequencing was performed with immunoSEQ multiplex PCR; in TCRdb, only in-frame clones are kept and a portion is missing. Of 130,000 to 150,000 clones listed, roughly 79% are singletons. Sequencing was carried out using peripheral blood. The origin of the receptors is a man in his fifties or sixties with active or convalescent COVID-19. The CDR3 runs from the conserved cysteine through the conserved F or W. A D gene is named only where the DNA matches it firmly. Clone size is given for some rows only: seen once, a few or many times, or a class if the clone is expanded.

CATSDPRTGFTDTQYF	TGTGCCACCAGTGACCCTAGGACAGGCTTCACAGATACGCAGTATTTT	TRBJ2-3	TRBD1	-	TRBV24-1
CASSPDRTETQYF	TGTGCCAGCAGCCCGGACAGGACGGAGACCCAGTACTTC	TRBJ2-5	TRBD1	once	TRBV11-1
CASSLAGVGTAYGYTF	TGTGCCAGCAGCCTCGCGGGGGTGGGAACGGCTTATGGCTACACCTTC	TRBJ1-2	-	-	TRBV7-2
CASSPGQGRYEQYF	TGTGCCAGCAGCCCGGGACAGGGGAGGTACGAGCAGTACTTC	TRBJ2-7	TRBD1	-	TRBV3-1/TRBV3-2
CASSDGQGDQPQHF	TGTGCCAGCAGTGACGGGCAGGGTGATCAGCCCCAGCATTTT	TRBJ1-5	-	once	TRBV2
CASSPGGGQETQYF	TGCGCCAGCAGCCCCGGAGGCGGGCAAGAGACCCAGTACTTC	TRBJ2-5	-	-	TRBV5-1
CATSEGTGIYGYTF	TGTGCCACCAGTGAAGGGACAGGGATTTACGGCTACACCTTC	TRBJ1-2	TRBD1	-	TRBV24-1
CASTQWGHLAVNSPLHF	TGTGCCAGCACCCAATGGGGACATCTAGCAGTTAATTCACCCCTCCACTTT	TRBJ1-6	-	-	TRBV27
CASSQASGRFETQYF	TGTGCCAGCAGCCAAGCTAGCGGGAGGTTCGAGACCCAGTACTTC	TRBJ2-5	TRBD2	-	TRBV3-1/TRBV3-2
CASSQDFYLTPSGGAGELFF	TGTGCCAGCAGCCAAGATTTCTATTTAACCCCTTCGGGGGGGGCCGGGGAGCTGTTTTTT	TRBJ2-2	TRBD2	-	TRBV4-2
CASSVVGGRGSNEQFF	TGTGCCAGCAGCGTAGTCGGCGGGAGGGGTTCGAATGAGCAGTTCTTC	TRBJ2-1	TRBD2	-	TRBV9
CASSPTGGEGQPQHF	TGTGCCAGCAGCCCGACAGGGGGCGAGGGACAGCCCCAGCATTTT	TRBJ1-5	TRBD1	few	TRBV7-9
CASSLVPGSETQYF	TGCGCCAGCAGCTTGGTGCCAGGGTCGGAGACCCAGTACTTC	TRBJ2-5	-	-	TRBV5-1
CASSLYQGGQPQHF	TGTGCCAGCAGTTTATACCAGGGAGGACAGCCCCAGCATTTT	TRBJ1-5	-	-	TRBV27
CASSLYALAGANEQFF	TGTGCCAGCAGCTTATACGCGCTAGCGGGGGCCAATGAGCAGTTCTTC	TRBJ2-1	TRBD2	-	TRBV7-2
CASSLHGASGNTNTGELFF	TGTGCCAGCAGCTTACACGGGGCTAGCGGGAATACGAACACCGGGGAGCTGTTTTTT	TRBJ2-2	TRBD2	-	TRBV7-3
CASSPPGGTEAFF	TGTGCCAGCTCACCACCGGGGGGCACTGAAGCTTTCTTT	TRBJ1-1	-	-	TRBV18
CASSPPSGSSYNEQFF	TGTGCCAGCAGCCCACCCAGCGGGAGCTCCTACAATGAGCAGTTCTTC	TRBJ2-1	TRBD2	-	TRBV9
CASSHALRNTEAFF	TGCGCCAGCAGCCACGCACTTCGGAACACTGAAGCTTTCTTT	TRBJ1-1	-	-	TRBV4-1
CASSLARGGASTDTQYF	TGCGCCAGCAGCTTGGCCCGGGGAGGGGCTAGCACAGATACGCAGTATTTT	TRBJ2-3	TRBD2	-	TRBV5-1
CASSFLSGRGPYNEQFF	TGTGCCAGCAGTTTCCTTAGCGGGCGGGGCCCCTACAATGAGCAGTTCTTC	TRBJ2-1	TRBD2	few	TRBV28
CASTLSSGAADTQYF	TGTGCCAGCACTCTAAGTTCGGGAGCGGCAGATACGCAGTATTTT	TRBJ2-3	-	-	TRBV6-5
CASSPGTGFFYEQYF	TGTGCCAGCAGCCCCGGGACAGGGTTTTTTTACGAGCAGTACTTC	TRBJ2-7	TRBD1	-	TRBV4-2
CAKSRLAGLRYQETQYF	TGCGCCAAGTCCCGCCTAGCGGGCTTAAGGTACCAAGAGACCCAGTACTTC	TRBJ2-5	TRBD2	once	TRBV5-1
CASSQGLAAVNEQFF	TGCGCCAGCAGCCAAGGACTAGCGGCTGTTAATGAGCAGTTCTTC	TRBJ2-1	TRBD2	-	TRBV4-1
CASSMGSYYGYTF	TGTGCCAGTAGTATGGGCAGTTACTATGGCTACACCTTC	TRBJ1-2	-	-	TRBV19
CASSYSEVPYNEQFF	TGTGCCAGCAGCTATAGCGAAGTCCCCTACAATGAGCAGTTCTTC	TRBJ2-1	-	-	TRBV7-9
CASSFGQGETQYF	TGTGCCAGCAGTTTCGGTCAGGGGGAGACCCAGTACTTC	TRBJ2-5	-	-	TRBV12-3/TRBV12-4
CAWSTSNLYEQYF	TGTGCCTGGAGTACTAGCAACCTTTACGAGCAGTACTTC	TRBJ2-7	-	few	TRBV30
CSVGRGGGTNEKLFF	TGCAGCGTTGGAAGGGGAGGCGGAACTAATGAAAAACTGTTTTTT	TRBJ1-4	-	-	TRBV29-1
CASSQESSLLLGPLHF	TGTGCCAGCAGCCAAGAGTCCTCCCTCCTCCTCGGACCCCTCCACTTT	TRBJ1-6	-	few	TRBV14
CASSAGLLTDTQYF	TGTGCCAGCAGCGCGGGACTCCTCACAGATACGCAGTATTTT	TRBJ2-3	-	-	TRBV9
CAWSPSGARNEQFF	TGTGCCTGGAGTCCTAGCGGGGCCCGGAATGAGCAGTTCTTC	TRBJ2-1	TRBD2	-	TRBV30
CASSPQGARDTQYF	TGTGCCAGCTCACCGCAGGGGGCCAGAGATACGCAGTATTTT	TRBJ2-3	TRBD1	-	TRBV18
CASSAPTGFVDEQFF	TGTGCCAGCAGCGCACCTACAGGGTTTGTAGATGAGCAGTTCTTC	TRBJ2-1	-	-	TRBV9
CASRSDRATEAFF	TGTGCCAGCAGATCGGACAGGGCCACTGAAGCTTTCTTT	TRBJ1-1	TRBD1	-	TRBV7-9
CAWKTGYEQYF	TGTGCCTGGAAGACGGGCTACGAGCAGTACTTC	TRBJ2-7	-	-	TRBV30
CASTWGGGTGELFF	TGTGCCAGCACCTGGGGGGGCGGCACCGGGGAGCTGTTTTTT	TRBJ2-2	-	once	TRBV6-5
CASGGGYEQYF	TGTGCCAGCGGCGGAGGGTACGAGCAGTACTTC	TRBJ2-7	-	few	TRBV19
CASSLAQGADQPQHF	TGTGCCAGCAGCTTGGCACAGGGGGCCGATCAGCCCCAGCATTTT	TRBJ1-5	TRBD1	few	TRBV7-9
CAISAAGVDEQYF	TGTGCCATCAGTGCCGCAGGGGTGGACGAGCAGTACTTC	TRBJ2-7	-	-	TRBV10-3
CASSLPGDAGYTF	TGTGCCAGCAGCCTTCCGGGGGACGCTGGCTACACCTTC	TRBJ1-2	-	-	TRBV27
CATGLGVGVNTEAFF	TGTGCCACCGGATTGGGCGTAGGGGTGAACACTGAAGCTTTCTTT	TRBJ1-1	-	-	TRBV28
CASSPYNAGTYGYTF	TGTGCCAGCAGTCCCTACAACGCAGGTACCTATGGCTACACCTTC	TRBJ1-2	-	-	TRBV27
CASSIPTANQPQHF	TGTGCCAGTAGTATTCCCACAGCAAATCAGCCCCAGCATTTT	TRBJ1-5	-	-	TRBV19
CASRQEYEQYF	TGCGCCAGCAGACAGGAGTACGAGCAGTACTTC	TRBJ2-7	-	-	TRBV5-1
CATSDFPGTSTDTQYF	TGTGCCACCAGTGATTTTCCGGGAACAAGCACAGATACGCAGTATTTT	TRBJ2-3	-	-	TRBV24-1
CASSDSDNNEQFF	TGTGCCAGCAGTGACTCGGACAACAATGAGCAGTTCTTC	TRBJ2-1	-	-	TRBV6-4